These 8 T cell receptor beta chains came from one sample sequenced in a study of T cell changes during pregnancy in multiple sclerosis. Sequenced by immunoSEQ multiplex PCR; TCRdb stores in-frame clones only, minus some. The profile shows more than 50,000 clones, about nine tenths of them singletons. The source was peripheral blood, collected after pregnancy. The receptors stem from a female donor in good health, enrolled as a control in a pregnancy study.

V gene TRBV27 combines with J gene TRBJ1-1; D unclear. CDR1 and CDR2 (germline): MNHEY, SMNVEV (reference sequence). Trimming removed 3 bases from V and 4 bases from J, with 15 bases in between. The CDR3 length is 15 residues. CDR3 bases: TGTGCCAGCAGTTTCCGAATTTTTAGTGGCACTGAAGCTTTCTTT. Protein product: CASSFRIFSGTEAFF.

This chain links TRBV29-1 with TRBJ2-3, with 11 bases matching TRBD1. The germline gives CDR1 SQVTM, CDR2 ANQGSEA. The CDR3 runs 14 residues. V gave up 8 bases and J gave up 4 bases; unmatched junction bases: 8. The CDR3 sequence is CSTEGQGGSDTQYF. CDR3 DNA: TGCAGCACCGAGGGACAGGGGGGGTCAGATACGCAGTATTTT.

V usage is TRBV7-2 and J usage is TRBJ2-5; D might be TRBD1 (5 bases). Per germline, CDR1 SGHTA and CDR2 FQGNSA. This CDR3 spans 14 amino acids. Trimming left V 1 base short and J 3 bases short, with 9 bases between. CDR3: CASSLGTLEETQYF. The DNA of the CDR3 is TGTGCCAGCAGCTTAGGGACATTAGAAGAGACCCAGTACTTC.

This clone was detected once. J is TRBJ1-2 and V is TRBV2; no definite D call. The germline V and J ends were trimmed by 5 bases and 4 bases, with 14 bases remaining between them. The CDR3 is 14 residues long. Germline V gene lookup returns CDR1 SNHLY and CDR2 FYNNEI. This CDR3 reads CASSSSAGVYGYTF. The CDR3 DNA follows: TGTGCCAGCAGTTCCTCGGCCGGGGTCTATGGCTACACCTTC.

This clone was counted once. The J gene is TRBJ1-2, the V gene TRBV19, with D possibly TRBD1 on 5 matching bases. V lost 8 bases, J lost 4 bases, and 26 bases lay in between. CDR1 is LNHDA and CDR2 is SQIVND in the germline V gene (reference sequence). The CDR3 is 17 amino acids. The CDR3 spells CASRGETVPLGAYGYTF. In DNA form, the CDR3 reads TGTGCCAGTCGGGGGGAGACAGTTCCCCTAGGGGCCTATGGCTACACCTTC.

The chain joins TRBV25-1 to TRBJ1-1; perhaps TRBD1 as D (6 bases). The CDR3 is 14 residues long. The germline CDR1 and CDR2 sequences are MGHDK and SYGVNS. V lost 7 bases, J lost 4 bases, and 16 bases lay in between. The CDR3 DNA reads as TGTGCCAGCACTAGAACAGGGAGAGGCACTGAAGCTTTCTTT. It translates to CASTRTGRGTEAFF.

This chain links TRBV7-6 with TRBJ1-4; no definite D call. V gave up 5 bases and J gave up 6 bases, with 22 bases separating them. The CDR3 has 17 amino acids. CDR1 is SGHVS, CDR2 FNYEAQ, per germline. The CDR3, as DNA: TGTGCCAGCAGCCTCCGGGCCGCGGGCTCAATAGATGAAAAACTGTTTTTT. Residues: CASSLRAAGSIDEKLFF.

In its sample, this clone was seen once. The chain has TRBV5-1 and TRBJ1-4; TRBD1 agrees at 9 bases. The CDR3 covers 15 residues. J lost 0 bases, V lost 3 bases, and 0 bases had no gene match. CDR1 and CDR2 from the germline V gene are SGHRS and YFSETQ. CDR3 nucleotide sequence: TGCGCCAGCAGCTGGGACAGGGCAACTAATGAAAAACTGTTTTTT. Amino acid sequence: CASSWDRATNEKLFF.